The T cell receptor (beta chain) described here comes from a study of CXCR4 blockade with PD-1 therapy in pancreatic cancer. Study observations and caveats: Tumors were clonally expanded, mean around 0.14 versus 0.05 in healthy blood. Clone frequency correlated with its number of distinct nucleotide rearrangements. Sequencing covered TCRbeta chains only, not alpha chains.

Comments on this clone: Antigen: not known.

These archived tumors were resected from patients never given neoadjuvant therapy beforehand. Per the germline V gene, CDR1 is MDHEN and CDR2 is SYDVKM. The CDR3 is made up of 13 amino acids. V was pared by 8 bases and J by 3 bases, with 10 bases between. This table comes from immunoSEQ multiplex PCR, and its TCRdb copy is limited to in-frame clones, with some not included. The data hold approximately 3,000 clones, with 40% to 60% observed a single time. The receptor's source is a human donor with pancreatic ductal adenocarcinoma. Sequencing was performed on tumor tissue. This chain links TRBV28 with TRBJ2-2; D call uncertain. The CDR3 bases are TGTGCCAGCGGGGTGAGGTACACCGGGGAGCTGTTTTTT. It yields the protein CASGVRYTGELFF.